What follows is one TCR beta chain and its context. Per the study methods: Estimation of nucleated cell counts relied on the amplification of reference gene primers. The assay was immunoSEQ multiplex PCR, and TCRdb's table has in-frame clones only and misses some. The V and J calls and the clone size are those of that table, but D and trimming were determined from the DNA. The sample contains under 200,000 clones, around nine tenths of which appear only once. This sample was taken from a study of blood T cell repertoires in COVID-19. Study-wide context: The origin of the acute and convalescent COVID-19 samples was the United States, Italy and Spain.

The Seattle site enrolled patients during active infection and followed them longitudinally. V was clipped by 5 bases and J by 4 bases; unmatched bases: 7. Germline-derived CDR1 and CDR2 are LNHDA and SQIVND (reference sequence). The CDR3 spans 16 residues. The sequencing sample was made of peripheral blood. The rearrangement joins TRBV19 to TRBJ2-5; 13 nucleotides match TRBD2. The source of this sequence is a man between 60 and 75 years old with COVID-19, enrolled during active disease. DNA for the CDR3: TGTGCCAGTAGTTCGAGACTAGCGGGGGGTCTAGAGACCCAGTACTTC. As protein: CASSSRLAGGLETQYF.